Listed below are T cell receptor beta chains from one sample, sequenced in a study of T cell responses to AZD1222 COVID-19 vaccine. Only in-frame clones appear in the TCRdb table, and some are missing; sequencing was by immunoSEQ multiplex PCR. The table lists approximately 220,000 clones, 90% to 95% of them singletons. The specimen comprised peripheral blood, sampled on day 0 of MenACWY control vaccination. All receptors derive from an adult in good health. Both conserved end residues are part of each CDR3. The D gene is left open where the match is weak. Expanded clones get a size class; other rows say once, few or many, or leave the size out.

CDR3 | DNA | length | D | J | size | V
CAWHLSSSYNSPLHF | TGTGCCTGGCACCTCTCGAGCTCCTATAATTCACCCCTCCACTTT | 15 | NA | TRBJ1-6 | once | TRBV30
CASSQEVRGQGAHEQYF | TGCGCCAGCAGCCAGGAAGTTCGGGGACAGGGCGCCCACGAGCAGTACTTC | 17 | TRBD1 | TRBJ2-7 | once | TRBV4-3
CASSESQNSPLHF | TGTGCCAGCAGTGAAAGTCAGAATTCACCCCTCCACTTT | 13 | NA | TRBJ1-6 | NA | TRBV6-1
CASSPQQGNEQFF | TGTGCCAGCAGCCCCCAACAGGGCAATGAGCAGTTCTTC | 13 | NA | TRBJ2-1 | few | TRBV7-8
CASSLGTGFNQPQHF | TGTGCCAGTAGTTTAGGGACAGGATTCAATCAGCCCCAGCATTTT | 15 | TRBD1 | TRBJ1-5 | NA | TRBV19
CAWSVGGTPNQPQHF | TGTGCCTGGAGTGTAGGAGGGACCCCTAATCAGCCCCAGCATTTT | 15 | NA | TRBJ1-5 | NA | TRBV30
CASSYGGLVPEAFF | TGTGCCAGCAGTTACGGGGGCCTGGTCCCTGAAGCTTTCTTT | 14 | NA | TRBJ1-1 | NA | TRBV6-2/TRBV6-3
CASSPRTSGGGYNEQFF | TGTGCCAGCAGCCCCCGGACTAGCGGGGGGGGGTACAATGAGCAGTTCTTC | 17 | NA | TRBJ2-1 | NA | TRBV21-1
CASRGGLKNTEAFF | TGCGCCAGCAGGGGGGGCTTAAAGAACACTGAAGCTTTCTTT | 14 | NA | TRBJ1-1 | NA | TRBV4-1
CATMRKGVGTEAFF | TGTGCCACTATGCGGAAAGGAGTAGGCACTGAAGCTTTCTTT | 14 | NA | TRBJ1-1 | NA | TRBV6-5
CASSPGGTDAYVKLFF | TGTGCCAGCAGCCCCGGAGGAACGGATGCTTATGTAAAACTGTTTTTT | 16 | NA | TRBJ1-4 | NA | TRBV9
CASSRRDAPLEQYF | TGTGCCAGCTCGAGGAGGGATGCCCCCCTCGAGCAGTACTTC | 14 | NA | TRBJ2-7 | NA | TRBV18
CASSQDRARNEKLFF | TGTGCCAGCAGCCAAGACAGAGCTAGAAATGAAAAACTGTTTTTT | 15 | NA | TRBJ1-4 | NA | TRBV4-2
CASSQQGMNTEAFF | TGTGCCAGTAGTCAACAGGGGATGAACACTGAAGCTTTCTTT | 14 | TRBD1 | TRBJ1-1 | NA | TRBV19
CASSTTGGKLFF | TGTGCCAGTAGTACAACAGGGGGCAAACTGTTTTTT | 12 | TRBD1 | TRBJ1-4 | NA | TRBV19
CASSATGLGNQPQHF | TGCGCCAGCAGCGCTACAGGGCTCGGCAATCAGCCCCAGCATTTT | 15 | NA | TRBJ1-5 | NA | TRBV5-1
CASSPGSAKNIQYF | TGTGCCAGCAGTCCCGGGTCAGCCAAAAACATTCAGTACTTC | 14 | NA | TRBJ2-4 | NA | TRBV6-2/TRBV6-3
CASSPVRGTEAFF | TGTGCCAGCAGCCCAGTGAGGGGCACTGAAGCTTTCTTT | 13 | NA | TRBJ1-1 | NA | TRBV3-1/TRBV3-2
CASSSTSRNEQFF | TGTGCCAGCAGCTCGACTAGTCGCAATGAGCAGTTCTTC | 13 | NA | TRBJ2-1 | NA | TRBV7-9
CASPGTGGMNTEAFF | TGTGCCAGCCCCGGGACAGGGGGGATGAACACTGAAGCTTTCTTT | 15 | TRBD1 | TRBJ1-1 | NA | TRBV28
CASSVDSYNEQFF | TGTGCCAGCAGCGTTGACAGCTACAATGAGCAGTTCTTC | 13 | NA | TRBJ2-1 | NA | TRBV7-7
CASSLTGGSYNEQFF | TGTGCCAGCAGCTTGACAGGGGGTTCCTACAATGAGCAGTTCTTC | 15 | TRBD1 | TRBJ2-1 | NA | TRBV5-4
CASSDTNYGYTF | TGTGCCAGCTCCGACACTAACTATGGCTACACCTTC | 12 | NA | TRBJ1-2 | NA | TRBV6-6
CASSPHIDTEAFF | TGTGCCAGCAGCCCACATATTGACACTGAAGCTTTCTTT | 13 | NA | TRBJ1-1 | NA | TRBV6-5
CASSLGGWVDEQYF | TGCGCCAGCAGCTTGGGAGGGTGGGTGGACGAGCAGTACTTC | 14 | NA | TRBJ2-7 | NA | TRBV5-1
CASSFGGGAGNTEAFF | TGTGCCAGCAGCTTTGGGGGCGGGGCAGGGAACACTGAAGCTTTCTTT | 16 | NA | TRBJ1-1 | NA | TRBV5-4
CASTTGGGRNEQFF | TGTGCCAGCACCACGGGCGGGGGGAGGAATGAGCAGTTCTTC | 14 | TRBD2 | TRBJ2-1 | NA | TRBV7-9
CASTLPGGAGEQYF | TGTGCCAGCACCCTCCCAGGGGGGGCAGGCGAGCAGTACTTC | 14 | NA | TRBJ2-7 | once | TRBV28
CASSLFMRGNTEAFF | TGCGCCAGCAGCTTGTTCATGCGGGGGAACACTGAAGCTTTCTTT | 15 | NA | TRBJ1-1 | NA | TRBV5-1
CASSFPGASSTEAFF | TGTGCCAGCAGCTTCCCGGGAGCCTCTTCCACTGAAGCTTTCTTT | 15 | NA | TRBJ1-1 | NA | TRBV5-8
CAISESAGQGQEKLFF | TGTGCCATCAGTGAGTCTGCGGGACAGGGGCAGGAAAAACTGTTTTTT | 16 | TRBD1 | TRBJ1-4 | NA | TRBV10-3
CASSPYGGGPDTQYF | TGTGCCAGCAGCCCGTACGGGGGGGGCCCAGATACGCAGTATTTT | 15 | TRBD2 | TRBJ2-3 | NA | TRBV14
CASSVVPQGRENIQYF | TGTGCCAGCAGCGTAGTCCCCCAGGGCCGGGAAAACATTCAGTACTTC | 16 | NA | TRBJ2-4 | NA | TRBV9